The following is a T cell receptor beta chain sequence with its context. Its antigen is as yet unknown. The data were obtained in a study of T cell responses to AZD1222 COVID-19 vaccine. Findings and limits, study-wide: Baseline testing showed seropositivity in only 6 or 7 AZD1222 recipients. Every sample of the repertoires postdated the peak T cell response. Clonal diversity may have been underestimated in mostly white British donors.

TCRdb's table, derived via immunoSEQ multiplex PCR, lists solely in-frame clones and lacks some. This repertoire shows some 97,000 clones, 80% to 95% found once; its top ten account for 1.5% to 2%. This specimen was peripheral blood, taken on day 0 of AZD1222 vaccination. The clonotype originates from an adult in good health.

The CDR3 protein is CASRSGQIQETQYF. The DNA of the CDR3 is TGTGCCAGCAGGAGCGGACAGATACAAGAGACCCAGTACTTC. This sequence joins TRBV6-5 and TRBJ2-5; D may be TRBD1 (6 bases). This CDR3 contains 14 residues. Germline CDR1 is MNHEY and CDR2 is SVGAGI. Trimming removed 6 bases at V and 2 bases at J, with 13 bases between.